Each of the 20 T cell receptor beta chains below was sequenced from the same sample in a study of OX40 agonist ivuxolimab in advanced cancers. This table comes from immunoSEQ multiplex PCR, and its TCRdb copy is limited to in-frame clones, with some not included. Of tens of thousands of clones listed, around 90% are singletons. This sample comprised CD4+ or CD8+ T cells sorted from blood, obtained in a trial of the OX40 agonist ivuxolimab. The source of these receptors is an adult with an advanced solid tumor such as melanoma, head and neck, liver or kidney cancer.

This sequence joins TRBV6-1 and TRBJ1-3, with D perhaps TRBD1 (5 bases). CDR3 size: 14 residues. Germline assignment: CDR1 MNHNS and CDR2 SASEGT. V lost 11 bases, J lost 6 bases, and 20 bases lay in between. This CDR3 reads CAAQRAREANTIYF. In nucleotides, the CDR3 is TGTGCCGCCCAAAGGGCCAGGGAAGCAAACACCATATATTTT.

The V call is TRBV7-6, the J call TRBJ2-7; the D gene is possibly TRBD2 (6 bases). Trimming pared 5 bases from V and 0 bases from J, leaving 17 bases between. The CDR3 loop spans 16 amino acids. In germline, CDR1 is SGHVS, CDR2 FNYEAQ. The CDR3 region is CASSPTPPTSSYEQYF. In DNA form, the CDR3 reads TGTGCCAGCAGCCCCACCCCCCCGACTAGCTCCTACGAGCAGTACTTC.

The CDR3 DNA is TGTGCCTGGAGTAGTTCCGCCCTTTGGACCAATCAGCCCCAGCATTTT. Residues: CAWSSSALWTNQPQHF. V gene TRBV30 combines with J gene TRBJ1-5, with no clear D. This CDR3 region has 16 residues. Germline lookup yields CDR1 GTSNPN and CDR2 SVGIG (reference sequence). V lost 2 bases and J lost 3, with 17 bases in between.

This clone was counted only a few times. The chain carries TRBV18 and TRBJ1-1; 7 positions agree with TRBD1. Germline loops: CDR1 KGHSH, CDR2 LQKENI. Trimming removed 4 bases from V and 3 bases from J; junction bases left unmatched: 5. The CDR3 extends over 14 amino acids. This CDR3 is CASSRDQGDTEAFF. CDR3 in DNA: TGTGCCAGCTCACGGGATCAGGGGGACACTGAAGCTTTCTTT.

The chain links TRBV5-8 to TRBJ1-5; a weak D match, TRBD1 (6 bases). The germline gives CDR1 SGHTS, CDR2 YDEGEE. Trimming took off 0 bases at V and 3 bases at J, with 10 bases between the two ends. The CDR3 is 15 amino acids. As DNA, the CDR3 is TGTGCCAGCAGCTTGGGACAGGCCATCAATCAGCCCCAGCATTTT. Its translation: CASSLGQAINQPQHF.

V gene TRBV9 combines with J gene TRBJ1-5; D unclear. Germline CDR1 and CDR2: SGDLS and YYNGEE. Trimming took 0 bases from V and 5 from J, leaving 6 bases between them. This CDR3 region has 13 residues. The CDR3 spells CASSVDPDQPQHF. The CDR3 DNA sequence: TGTGCCAGCAGCGTAGACCCAGATCAGCCCCAGCATTTT.

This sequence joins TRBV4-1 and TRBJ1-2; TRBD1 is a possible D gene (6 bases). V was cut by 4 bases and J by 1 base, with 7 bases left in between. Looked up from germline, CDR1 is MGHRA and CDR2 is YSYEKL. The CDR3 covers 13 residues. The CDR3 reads CASSRTVNYGYTF. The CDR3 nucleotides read TGCGCCAGCAGCCGGACAGTTAACTATGGCTACACCTTC.

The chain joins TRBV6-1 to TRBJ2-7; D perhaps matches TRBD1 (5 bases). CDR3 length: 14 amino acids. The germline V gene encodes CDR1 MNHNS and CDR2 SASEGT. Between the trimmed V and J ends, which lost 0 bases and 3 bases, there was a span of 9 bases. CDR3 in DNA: TGTGCCAGCAGTGAAGCTTTCAGGGTCTACGAGCAGTACTTC. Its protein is CASSEAFRVYEQYF.

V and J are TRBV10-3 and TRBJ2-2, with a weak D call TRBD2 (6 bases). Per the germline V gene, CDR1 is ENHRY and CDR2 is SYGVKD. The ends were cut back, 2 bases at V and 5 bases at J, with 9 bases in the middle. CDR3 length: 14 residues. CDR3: CAISEGEETGELFF. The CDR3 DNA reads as TGTGCCATCAGTGAGGGGGAGGAAACCGGGGAGCTGTTTTTT.

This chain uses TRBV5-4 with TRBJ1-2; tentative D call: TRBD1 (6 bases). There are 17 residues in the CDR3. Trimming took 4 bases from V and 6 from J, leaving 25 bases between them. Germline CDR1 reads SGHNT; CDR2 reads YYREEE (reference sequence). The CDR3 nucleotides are TGTGCCAGCAGCCTAAAAACAGGGTCGATACCCTTCGATGGCTACACCTTC. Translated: CASSLKTGSIPFDGYTF.

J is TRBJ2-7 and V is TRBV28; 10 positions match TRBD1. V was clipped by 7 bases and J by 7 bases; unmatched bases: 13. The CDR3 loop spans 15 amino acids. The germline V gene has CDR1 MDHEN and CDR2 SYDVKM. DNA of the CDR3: TGTGCCAGCAAACCGATACGGGACAGGGGATCGGAGCAGTACTTC. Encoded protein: CASKPIRDRGSEQYF. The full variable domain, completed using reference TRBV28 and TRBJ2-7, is DVKVTQSSRYLVKRTGEKVFLECVQDMDHENMFWYRQDPGLGLRLIYFSYDVKMKEKGDIPEGYSVSREKKERFSLILESASTNQTSMYLCASKPIRDRGSEQYFGPGTRLTVT.

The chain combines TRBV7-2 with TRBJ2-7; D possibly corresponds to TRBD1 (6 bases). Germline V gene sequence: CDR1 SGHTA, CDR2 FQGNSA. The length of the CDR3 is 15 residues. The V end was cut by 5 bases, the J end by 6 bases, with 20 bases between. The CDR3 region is CASSTGTRLPGEQYF. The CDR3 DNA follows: TGTGCCAGCAGCACCGGGACAAGGCTCCCCGGCGAGCAGTACTTC.

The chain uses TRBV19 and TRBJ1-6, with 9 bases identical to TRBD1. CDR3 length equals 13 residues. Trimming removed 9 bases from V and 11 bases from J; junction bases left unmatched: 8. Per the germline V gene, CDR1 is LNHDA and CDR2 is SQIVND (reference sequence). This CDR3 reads CASRDRVQTPLHF. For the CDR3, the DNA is TGTGCCAGCCGGGACAGGGTTCAGACACCCCTCCACTTT.

Here the CDR3 DNA reads TGCGCCAGCAGCCAGGGACTAGCGGGAGCGAACCAAGAGACCCAGTACTTC. Its protein is CASSQGLAGANQETQYF. The chain joins TRBV5-1 to TRBJ2-5, with TRBD2 identical over 14 bases. The length of the CDR3 is 17 residues. Trimming at V came to 4 bases and at J to 0 bases, leaving 5 bases not matched to a gene. The germline gives CDR1 SGHRS, CDR2 YFSETQ.

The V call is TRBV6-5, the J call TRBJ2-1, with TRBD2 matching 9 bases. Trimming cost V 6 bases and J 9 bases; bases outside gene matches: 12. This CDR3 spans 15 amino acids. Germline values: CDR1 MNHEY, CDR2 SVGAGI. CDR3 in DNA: TGTGCCAGCAGAACGACTAGCGGCCTCGCTCGTGAGCAGTTCTTC. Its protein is CASRTTSGLAREQFF.

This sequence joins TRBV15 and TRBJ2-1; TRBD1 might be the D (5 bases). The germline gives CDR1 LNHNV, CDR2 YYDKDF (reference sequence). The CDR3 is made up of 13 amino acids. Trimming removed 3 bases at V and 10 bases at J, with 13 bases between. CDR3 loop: CATSRRQREEQFF. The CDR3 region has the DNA TGTGCCACCAGCAGGCGACAGCGTGAAGAGCAGTTCTTC.

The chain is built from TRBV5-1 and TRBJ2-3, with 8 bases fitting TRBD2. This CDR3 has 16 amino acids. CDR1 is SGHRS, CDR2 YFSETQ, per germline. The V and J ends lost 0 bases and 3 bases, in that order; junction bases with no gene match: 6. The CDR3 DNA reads TGCGCCAGCAGCTTGGGATCGGGAGGGAGGACAGATACGCAGTATTTT. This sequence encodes CASSLGSGGRTDTQYF.

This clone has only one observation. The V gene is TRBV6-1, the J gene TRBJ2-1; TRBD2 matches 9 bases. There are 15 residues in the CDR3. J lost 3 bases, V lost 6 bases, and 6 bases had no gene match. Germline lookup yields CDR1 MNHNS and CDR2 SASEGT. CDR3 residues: CASRGLANIYNEQFF. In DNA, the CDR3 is TGTGCCAGCAGGGGACTAGCTAATATCTACAATGAGCAGTTCTTC.

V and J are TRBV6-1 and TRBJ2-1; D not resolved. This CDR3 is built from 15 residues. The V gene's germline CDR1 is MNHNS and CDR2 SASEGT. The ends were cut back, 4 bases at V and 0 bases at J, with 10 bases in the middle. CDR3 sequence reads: CASSGQPSSYNEQFF. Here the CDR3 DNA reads TGTGCCAGCAGTGGGCAACCTAGCTCCTACAATGAGCAGTTCTTC.

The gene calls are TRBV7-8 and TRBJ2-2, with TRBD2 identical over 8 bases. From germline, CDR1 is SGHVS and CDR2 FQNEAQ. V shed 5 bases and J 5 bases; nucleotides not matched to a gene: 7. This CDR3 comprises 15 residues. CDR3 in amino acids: CASSEGLVVTGELFF. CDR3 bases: TGTGCCAGCAGCGAGGGACTAGTAGTAACCGGGGAGCTGTTTTTT.